The 11 T cell receptor beta chains presented below share a single source sample, sequenced in a study of blood T cell repertoires in COVID-19. Here immunoSEQ multiplex PCR was the method, and the copy in TCRdb shows in-frame clones only, minus some. The table lists 95,000 to 150,000 clones, around 82% of them singletons, with 17% in the top ten. What was sequenced was peripheral blood. The source is a man aged 25-45 years with COVID-19, enrolled during active disease.

The chain is built from TRBV11-3 and TRBJ1-4; unclear D gene. This CDR3 is 17 amino acids long. The germline CDR1 and CDR2 sequences are SGHNT and YENEEA. The V and J ends lost 1 base and 0 bases respectively, with 12 bases between them. The CDR3 nucleotides are TGTGCCAGCAGCTTAGGGGCCCTAAGGACAACTAATGAAAAACTGTTTTTT. It yields the protein CASSLGALRTTNEKLFF. The full variable domain, with the rest looked up from reference TRBV11-3 and TRBJ1-4, is EAGVVQSPRYKIIEKKQPVAFWCNPISGHNTLYWYLQNLGQGPELLIRYENEEAVDDSQLPKDRFSAERLKGVDSTLKIQPAELGDSAVYLCASSLGALRTTNEKLFFGSGTQLSVL.

The J gene is TRBJ2-7, the V gene TRBV24-1; 10 bases map to TRBD2. This CDR3 comprises 18 residues. CDR1 and CDR2 (germline): KGHDR, SFDVKD. J was trimmed by 3 bases and V by 5 bases; bases with no gene match: 15. In DNA form, the CDR3 reads TGTGCCACCAGTGGTTGGACTAGCGGTGAAACCCCTGACTACGAGCAGTACTTC. It is translated as CATSGWTSGETPDYEQYF.

This clone was seen a handful of times. This sequence joins TRBV6-5 and TRBJ2-3; the match to TRBD1 covers 8 bases. V gave up 8 bases and J gave up 5 bases; unmatched junction bases: 3. There are 12 residues in the CDR3. The germline V gene has CDR1 MNHEY and CDR2 SVGAGI. Written as DNA, the CDR3 is TGTGCCAGCGGACAGGGTGGAGATACGCAGTATTTT. Protein product: CASGQGGDTQYF.

The chain has TRBV25-1 and TRBJ2-7; 12 bases fit TRBD2. From germline, CDR1 is MGHDK and CDR2 SYGVNS. The V and J ends lost 4 bases and 0 bases, in that order; junction bases with no gene match: 7. This CDR3 comprises 17 residues. CDR3 sequence reads: CASSGGLAGLSSYEQYF. The CDR3 coding sequence is TGTGCCAGCAGTGGGGGACTAGCGGGTCTTAGCTCCTACGAGCAGTACTTC.

The chain uses TRBV4-1 and TRBJ1-2; 7 bases agree with TRBD1. This CDR3 is built from 18 residues. CDR1 and CDR2 (germline): MGHRA, YSYEKL. V lost 1 base and J lost 2; bases outside the gene matches: 13. The CDR3 reads CASSQAEGQNTANYGYTF. Here the CDR3 DNA reads TGCGCCAGCAGCCAAGCGGAGGGACAGAACACCGCAAACTATGGCTACACCTTC.

The genes are TRBV3-1 (or the pseudogene TRBV3-2) and TRBJ1-2; no clear D. CDR3 length equals 12 residues. The ends were cut back, 2 bases at V and 4 bases at J, with 5 bases in the middle. The germline V gene encodes CDR1 LGHDT and CDR2 YNNKEL (reference sequence). CDR3 nucleotides: TGTGCCAGCAGCCAAACAACCTATGGCTACACCTTC. Translating it yields CASSQTTYGYTF.

The V gene is TRBV12-1, the J gene TRBJ1-1; the table's D call, TRBD1, was not checked against the DNA. TRBV12-1 is tagged as a pseudogene. This CDR3 has 16 residues. CDR3 nucleotides: TGTGCCAGCAGCTTTGCCATTACAACAAAGAACACTGAAGCTTTCTTT. Translation gives CASSFAITTKNTEAFF.

The chain couples TRBV7-3 to TRBJ2-7; tentative D call: TRBD1 (5 bases). V lost 5 bases to trimming and J lost 4 bases, with 12 bases between them. Germline CDR1 is SGHTA and CDR2 is FQGTGA. This CDR3 has 13 amino acids. The CDR3: CASSRTPGYEQYF. CDR3 nucleotides: TGTGCCAGCAGCCGGACCCCAGGGTACGAGCAGTACTTC.

The chain combines TRBV7-9 with TRBJ1-6; TRBD1 might be the D (6 bases). Germline V CDR1 and CDR2: SEHNR, FQNEAQ (reference sequence). The CDR3 consists of 15 residues. Trimming took 1 base from V and 10 from J, leaving 14 bases between them. The CDR3 here is CASSLGTVGESPLHF. CDR3 bases: TGTGCCAGCAGCTTAGGGACAGTAGGTGAATCACCCCTCCACTTT.

The V gene is TRBV5-1, the J gene TRBJ1-2; 7 bases map to TRBD1. This CDR3 has 14 residues. Germline V gives CDR1 SGHRS, CDR2 YFSETQ. The trim removed 0 bases at V and 7 bases at J, leaving 6 bases unmatched. This CDR3 is CASSLGQGKSGYTF. Here the CDR3 DNA reads TGCGCCAGCAGCTTGGGACAGGGAAAGAGTGGCTACACCTTC.

The rearrangement uses TRBV25-1 and TRBJ1-1, with D maybe TRBD1 (6 bases). Germline CDR1 MGHDK, CDR2 SYGVNS. The CDR3 has 14 amino acids. Trimming left V 3 bases short and J 6 bases short, with 14 bases between. The chain's CDR3 is CASSDWGQEAEAFF. The CDR3 coding sequence is TGTGCCAGCAGTGATTGGGGGCAGGAGGCTGAAGCTTTCTTT.